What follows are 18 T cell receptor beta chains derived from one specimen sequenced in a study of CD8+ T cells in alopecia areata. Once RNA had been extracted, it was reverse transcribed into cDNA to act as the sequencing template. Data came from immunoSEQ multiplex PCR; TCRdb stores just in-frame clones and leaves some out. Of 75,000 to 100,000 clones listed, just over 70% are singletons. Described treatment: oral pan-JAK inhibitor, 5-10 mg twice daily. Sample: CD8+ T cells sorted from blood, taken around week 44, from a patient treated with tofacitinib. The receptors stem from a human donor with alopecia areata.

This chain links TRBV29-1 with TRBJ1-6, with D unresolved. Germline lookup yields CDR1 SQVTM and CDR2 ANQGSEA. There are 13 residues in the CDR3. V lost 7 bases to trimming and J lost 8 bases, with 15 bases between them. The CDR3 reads CSARTGRYSPLHF. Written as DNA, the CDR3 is TGCAGCGCTAGGACGGGCCGGTATTCACCCCTCCACTTT.

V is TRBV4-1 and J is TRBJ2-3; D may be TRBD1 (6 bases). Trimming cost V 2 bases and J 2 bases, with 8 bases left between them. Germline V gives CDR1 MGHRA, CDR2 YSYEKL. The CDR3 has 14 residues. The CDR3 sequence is CASSQQGITDTQYF. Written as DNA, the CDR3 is TGCGCCAGCAGCCAACAGGGGATCACAGATACGCAGTATTTT.

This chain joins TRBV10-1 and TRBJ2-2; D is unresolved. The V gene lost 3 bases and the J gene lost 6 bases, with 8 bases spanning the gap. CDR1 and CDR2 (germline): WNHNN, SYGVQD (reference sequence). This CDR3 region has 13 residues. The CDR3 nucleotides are TGCGCCAGCAGTGATGTGGGATCCGGGGAGCTGTTTTTT. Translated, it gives CASSDVGSGELFF.

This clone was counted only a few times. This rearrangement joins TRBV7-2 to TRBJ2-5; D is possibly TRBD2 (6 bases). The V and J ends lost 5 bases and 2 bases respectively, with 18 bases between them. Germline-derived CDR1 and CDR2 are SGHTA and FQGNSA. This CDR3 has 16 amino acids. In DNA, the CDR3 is TGTGCCAGCAGCCTCGGATTAAGGAGGGGTCAAGAGACCCAGTACTTC. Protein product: CASSLGLRRGQETQYF.

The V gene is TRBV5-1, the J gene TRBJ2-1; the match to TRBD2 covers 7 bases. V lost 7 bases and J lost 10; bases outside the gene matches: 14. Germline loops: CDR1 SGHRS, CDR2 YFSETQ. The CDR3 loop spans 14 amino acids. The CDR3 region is CASRRDYSSQEQFF. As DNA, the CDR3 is TGCGCCAGCCGCCGGGACTACTCTTCCCAAGAGCAGTTCTTC. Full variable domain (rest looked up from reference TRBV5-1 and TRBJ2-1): KAGVTQTPRYLIKTRGQQVTLSCSPISGHRSVSWYQQTPGQGLQFLFEYFSETQRNKGNFPGRFSGRQFSNSRSEMNVSTLELGDSALYLCASRRDYSSQEQFFGPGTRLTVL.

The CDR3 spells CASSLSTPGHSNTEAFF. The CDR3 nucleotides are TGTGCCAGCAGTTTATCTACCCCGGGACACTCGAACACTGAAGCTTTCTTT. The rearrangement joins TRBV27 to TRBJ1-1; D perhaps matches TRBD1 (6 bases). V lost 0 bases, J lost 1 base, and 15 bases lay in between. There are 17 residues in the CDR3. The germline V gene encodes CDR1 MNHEY and CDR2 SMNVEV (reference sequence).

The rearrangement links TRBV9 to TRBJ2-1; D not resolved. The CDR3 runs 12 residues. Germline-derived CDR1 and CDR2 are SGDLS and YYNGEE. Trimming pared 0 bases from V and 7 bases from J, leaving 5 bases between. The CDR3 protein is CASSVAPNEQFF. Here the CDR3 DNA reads TGTGCCAGCAGCGTAGCACCAAATGAGCAGTTCTTC.

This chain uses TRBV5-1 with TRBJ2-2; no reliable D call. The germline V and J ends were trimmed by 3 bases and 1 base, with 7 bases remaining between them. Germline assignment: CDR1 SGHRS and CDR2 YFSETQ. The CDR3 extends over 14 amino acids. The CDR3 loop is CASSYNMNTGELFF. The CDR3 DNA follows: TGCGCCAGCAGCTATAACATGAACACCGGGGAGCTGTTTTTT.

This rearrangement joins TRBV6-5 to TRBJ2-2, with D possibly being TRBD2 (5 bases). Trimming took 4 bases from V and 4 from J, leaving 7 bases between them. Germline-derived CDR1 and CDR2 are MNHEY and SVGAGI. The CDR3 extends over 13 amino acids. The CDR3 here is CASSFTSTGELFF. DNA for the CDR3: TGTGCCAGCAGTTTTACTAGCACCGGGGAGCTGTTTTTT.

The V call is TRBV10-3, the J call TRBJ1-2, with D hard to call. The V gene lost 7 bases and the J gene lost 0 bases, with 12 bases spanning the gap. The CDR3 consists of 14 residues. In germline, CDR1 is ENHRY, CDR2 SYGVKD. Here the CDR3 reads CAITPDPSNYGYTF. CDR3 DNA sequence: TGTGCCATCACTCCCGATCCTTCTAACTATGGCTACACCTTC.

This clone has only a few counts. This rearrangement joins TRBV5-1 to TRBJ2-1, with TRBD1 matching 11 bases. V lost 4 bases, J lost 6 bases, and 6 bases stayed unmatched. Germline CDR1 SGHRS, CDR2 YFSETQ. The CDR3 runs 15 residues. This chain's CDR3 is CASSPGQGEGNEQFF. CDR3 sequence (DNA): TGCGCCAGCAGCCCGGGACAGGGGGAAGGCAATGAGCAGTTCTTC.

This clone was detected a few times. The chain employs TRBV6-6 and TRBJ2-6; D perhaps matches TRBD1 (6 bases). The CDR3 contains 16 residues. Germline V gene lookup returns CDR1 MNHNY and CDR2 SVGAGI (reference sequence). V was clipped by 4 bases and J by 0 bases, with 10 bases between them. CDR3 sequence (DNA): TGTGCCAGCAGTTTACTACAGGGCTCTGGGGCCAACGTCCTGACTTTC. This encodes CASSLLQGSGANVLTF.

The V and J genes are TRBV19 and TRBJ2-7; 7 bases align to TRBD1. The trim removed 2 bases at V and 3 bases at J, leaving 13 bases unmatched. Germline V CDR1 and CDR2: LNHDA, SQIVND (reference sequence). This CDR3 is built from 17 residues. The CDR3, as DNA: TGTGCCAGTAGTATAATCCCCATGGACAGGTTGAACTACGAGCAGTACTTC. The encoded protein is CASSIIPMDRLNYEQYF.

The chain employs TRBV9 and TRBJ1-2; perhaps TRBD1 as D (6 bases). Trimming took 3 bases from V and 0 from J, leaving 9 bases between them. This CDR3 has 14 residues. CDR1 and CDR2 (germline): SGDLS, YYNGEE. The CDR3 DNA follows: TGTGCCAGCAGCGGGGGACACCCTAACTATGGCTACACCTTC. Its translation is CASSGGHPNYGYTF.

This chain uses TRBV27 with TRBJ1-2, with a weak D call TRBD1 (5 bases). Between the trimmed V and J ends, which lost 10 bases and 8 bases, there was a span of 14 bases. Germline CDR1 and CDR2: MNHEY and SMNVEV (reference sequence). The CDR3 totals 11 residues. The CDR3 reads CATGTRGGYTF. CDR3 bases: TGTGCCACCGGGACCCGCGGAGGCTACACCTTC.

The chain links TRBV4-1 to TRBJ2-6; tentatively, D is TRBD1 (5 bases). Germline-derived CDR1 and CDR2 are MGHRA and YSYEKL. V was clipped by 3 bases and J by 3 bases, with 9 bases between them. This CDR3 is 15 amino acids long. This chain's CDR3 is CASSHRDLGANVLTF. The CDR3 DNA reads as TGCGCCAGCAGCCACAGGGATCTTGGGGCCAACGTCCTGACTTTC.

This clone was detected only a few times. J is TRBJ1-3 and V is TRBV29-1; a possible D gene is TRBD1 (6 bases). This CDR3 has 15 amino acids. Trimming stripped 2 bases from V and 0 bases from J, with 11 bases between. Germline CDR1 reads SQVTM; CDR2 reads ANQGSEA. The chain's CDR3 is CSVETDRTSGNTIYF. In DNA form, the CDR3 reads TGCAGCGTTGAAACTGACAGGACCTCTGGAAACACCATATATTTT.

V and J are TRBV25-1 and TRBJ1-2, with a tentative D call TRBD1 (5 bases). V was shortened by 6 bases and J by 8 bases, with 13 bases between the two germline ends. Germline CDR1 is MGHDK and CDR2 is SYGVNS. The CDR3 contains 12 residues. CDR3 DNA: TGTGCCAGCAGGGGCAGGGAAATAGGCTACACCTTC. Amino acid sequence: CASRGREIGYTF.